This entry lists 11 T cell receptor beta chains sequenced from one sample in a study of blood T cell repertoires in COVID-19. The data were produced by immunoSEQ multiplex PCR, yet TCRdb's version contains in-frame clones alone and is incomplete. The sample lists hundreds of thousands of clones; 88% were seen once. Sequencing was performed on PBMCs or T cells enriched from blood (not recorded which). Receptors were obtained from a young woman who had recovered from COVID-19.

The chain carries TRBV2 and TRBJ2-7, with D possibly being TRBD1 (6 bases). This CDR3 has 21 amino acids. The V gene lost 5 bases and the J gene lost 3 bases, with 35 bases spanning the gap. Germline V gene data show CDR1 as SNHLY and CDR2 as FYNNEI. The CDR3 DNA is TGTGCCAGCAGTTCACCGATGAATCATACTGCGTGGGGGCGTTGGTACTACGAGCAGTACTTC. Translation: CASSSPMNHTAWGRWYYEQYF.

The chain recombines TRBV27 with TRBJ2-5; TRBD2 aligns across 8 bases. Germline-derived CDR1 and CDR2 are MNHEY and SMNVEV (reference sequence). The V and J ends lost 0 bases and 0 bases, in that order; junction bases with no gene match: 6. The CDR3 loop spans 17 amino acids. Here the CDR3 DNA reads TGTGCCAGCAGTTTATCGCTGCCTAGCGGGTACCAAGAGACCCAGTACTTC. It codes for CASSLSLPSGYQETQYF.

The chain carries TRBV7-3 and TRBJ2-3; 8 nucleotides agree with TRBD2. Germline trimming cut 2 bases from V and 4 bases from J; bases unmatched to any gene: 5. From germline, CDR1 is SGHTA and CDR2 FQGTGA. This CDR3 region has 15 residues. CDR3 sequence: CASSLSPGGADTQYF. The CDR3 region has the DNA TGTGCCAGCAGCTTATCTCCGGGAGGGGCAGATACGCAGTATTTT.

The chain employs TRBV24-1 and TRBJ1-2; TRBD1 might be the D (5 bases). The length of the CDR3 is 13 residues. Germline V lookup: CDR1 KGHDR, CDR2 SFDVKD. V was shortened by 3 bases and J by 6 bases, with 10 bases between the two germline ends. This CDR3 reads CATSDGQGNGYTF. Here the CDR3 DNA reads TGTGCCACCAGTGATGGTCAGGGAAATGGCTACACCTTC.

This clone has only one observation. The genes are TRBV7-9 and TRBJ2-1; no definite D call. CDR3 size: 11 residues. Between the trimmed V and J ends, which lost 4 bases and 6 bases, there was a span of 4 bases. Germline values: CDR1 SEHNR, CDR2 FQNEAQ (reference sequence). CDR3 DNA sequence: TGTGCCAGCAGCTCGGGCAATGAGCAGTTCTTC. This translates into CASSSGNEQFF.

This sequence joins TRBV2 and TRBJ2-7, with a possible D match to TRBD1 (6 bases). The germline V and J ends were trimmed by 5 bases and 9 bases, with 17 bases remaining between them. Germline V gene sequence: CDR1 SNHLY, CDR2 FYNNEI. This CDR3 has 13 residues. In DNA, the CDR3 is TGTGCCAGCAGTAACAGGGTGCTACGAGGGCAGTACTTC. It codes for CASSNRVLRGQYF.

The chain combines TRBV6-2 or TRBV6-3 with TRBJ1-1; D ambiguous. Germline CDR1 is MNHEY and CDR2 is SVGEGT. With 2 bases removed from V and 0 bases from J, the gap between germline ends came to 10 bases. This CDR3 has 15 residues. The CDR3 coding sequence is TGTGCCAGCAGTTACGGTCCAGTTCTGAACACTGAAGCTTTCTTT. Translated, it gives CASSYGPVLNTEAFF.

This clone has just one count. The V gene is TRBV27, the J gene TRBJ1-5; D ambiguous. Germline lookup yields CDR1 MNHEY and CDR2 SMNVEV (reference sequence). This CDR3 has 13 residues. The V end lost 5 bases, the J end lost 4 bases, and 9 bases lay between the germline ends. The CDR3 protein is CASSHSLNQPQHF. For the CDR3, the DNA is TGTGCCAGCAGTCACAGCCTAAATCAGCCCCAGCATTTT.

This sequence joins TRBV11-2 and TRBJ2-7; possible D gene TRBD1, 5 bases. The CDR3 covers 16 residues. Germline CDR1 is SGHAT and CDR2 is FQNNGV. Trimming cost V 3 bases and J 0 bases, with 15 bases left between them. DNA for the CDR3: TGTGCCAGCAGCTTTTTGGTGACAGCCTCCTCCTACGAGCAGTACTTC. Translated, it gives CASSFLVTASSYEQYF. The whole variable domain, filled in from reference TRBV11-2 and TRBJ2-7, reads EAGVAQSPRYKIIEKRQSVAFWCNPISGHATLYWYQQILGQGPKLLIQFQNNGVVDDSQLPKDRFSAERLKGVDSTLKIQPAKLEDSAVYLCASSFLVTASSYEQYFGPGTRLTVT.

This chain links TRBV6-2 or TRBV6-3 with TRBJ2-3; 14 bases line up with TRBD2. CDR1 is MNHEY, CDR2 SVGEGT, per germline. J lost 2 bases, V lost 0 bases, and 4 bases had no gene match. This CDR3 spans 18 amino acids. The CDR3 DNA follows: TGTGCCAGCAGTTACTCCGGACTAGCGGGGGGACTCACAGATACGCAGTATTTT. The encoded protein is CASSYSGLAGGLTDTQYF.

Written as DNA, the CDR3 is TGTGCCAGCGGGATGTGGGGACCCCGACAGGGCGAACAGCCCCAGCATTTT. Encoded protein: CASGMWGPRQGEQPQHF. The rearrangement joins TRBV27 to TRBJ1-5, with 7 bases lining up with TRBD1. Unmatched junction bases numbered 20, after V lost 8 bases and J lost 7 bases. Germline CDR1 MNHEY, CDR2 SMNVEV (reference sequence). CDR3 length equals 17 residues.